This T cell receptor (beta chain) was sequenced for a study of molecular identifiers for immune sequencing clone quantification. Study results and caveats: Clonotypes surpassing 20 RNA copies contained over 99% of effector molecules, versus under 1% in naive cells.

As concerns this clonotype: The antigen is undetermined.

The V end lost 7 bases, the J end lost 0 bases, and 13 bases lay between the germline ends. This CDR3 has 14 residues. Germline CDR1 reads MNHEY; CDR2 reads SMNVEV (reference sequence). TCRdb analysed the PCR reads with MiXCR anew, one entry per CDR3 protein. Among over 600,000 distinct CDR3 sequences, less than 20% were seen once, and the ten largest hold approximately 0.9%. Sequenced sample: naive CD8+ T cells from blood, with Jurkat cell RNA spiked in. Subset noted: FACS-sorted CD8+CD4-CCR7+CD45RA+ naive T cells. The TCR originated in a human donor in good health. Some libraries in this study had Jurkat cell RNA spiked in. This chain links TRBV27 with TRBJ2-7; D might be TRBD2 (5 bases). The CDR3, as DNA: TGTGCCAGCAATGAGGGCGGAAGCTCCTACGAGCAGTACTTC. It encodes CASNEGGSSYEQYF.